The T cell receptor (beta chain) under discussion was sequenced for a study of T cell repertoires in cytomegalovirus infection. As for the study in general: Signatures in public TCR beta sequences pointed to both CMV infection and matching HLA type. Findings and limits, study-wide: Within the response measured ex vivo, HLA-C-restricted CMV-specific TCR beta clonotypes were dominant.

This clonotype was detected only once. Antigen specificity is unknown. From germline, CDR1 is SGHAT and CDR2 FQNNGV. The CDR3 length is 21 residues. V gave up 5 bases and J gave up 1 base, with 31 bases separating them. TCRdb reprocessed the reads with MiXCR, giving one entry per CDR3 protein. The table lists some 700,000 distinct CDR3 sequences, about a third of them singletons. The sequencing sample was made of PBMCs. The gene calls are TRBV11-2 and TRBJ2-3; D might be TRBD2 (5 bases). This TCR came from a human donor in good health (CMV status not recorded). Some clones in this sample may be carry-over from other donors' samples. CDR3 DNA sequence: TGTGCCAGCAGCCTTGGGTTGTATAGCGTAACCCTCCTAACCCGCACAGATACGCAGTATTTT. It yields the protein CASSLGLYSVTLLTRTDTQYF.